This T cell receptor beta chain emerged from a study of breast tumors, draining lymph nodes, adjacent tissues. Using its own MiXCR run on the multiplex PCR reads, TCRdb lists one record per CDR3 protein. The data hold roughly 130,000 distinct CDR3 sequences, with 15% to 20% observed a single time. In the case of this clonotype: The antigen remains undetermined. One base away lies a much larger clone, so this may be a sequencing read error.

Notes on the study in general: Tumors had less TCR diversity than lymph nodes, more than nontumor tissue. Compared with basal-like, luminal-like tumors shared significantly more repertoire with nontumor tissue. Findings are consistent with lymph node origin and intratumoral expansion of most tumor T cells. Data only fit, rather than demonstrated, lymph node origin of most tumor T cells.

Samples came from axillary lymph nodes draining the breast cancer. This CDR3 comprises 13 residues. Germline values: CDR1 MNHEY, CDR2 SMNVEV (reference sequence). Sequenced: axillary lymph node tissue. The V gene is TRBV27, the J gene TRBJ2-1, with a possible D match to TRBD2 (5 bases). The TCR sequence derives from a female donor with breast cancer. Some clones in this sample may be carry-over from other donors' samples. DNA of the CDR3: TGTGCCAGCGGTTTCAGCGGCTACAATGAGCAGTTCTTC. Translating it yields CASGFSGYNEQFF.